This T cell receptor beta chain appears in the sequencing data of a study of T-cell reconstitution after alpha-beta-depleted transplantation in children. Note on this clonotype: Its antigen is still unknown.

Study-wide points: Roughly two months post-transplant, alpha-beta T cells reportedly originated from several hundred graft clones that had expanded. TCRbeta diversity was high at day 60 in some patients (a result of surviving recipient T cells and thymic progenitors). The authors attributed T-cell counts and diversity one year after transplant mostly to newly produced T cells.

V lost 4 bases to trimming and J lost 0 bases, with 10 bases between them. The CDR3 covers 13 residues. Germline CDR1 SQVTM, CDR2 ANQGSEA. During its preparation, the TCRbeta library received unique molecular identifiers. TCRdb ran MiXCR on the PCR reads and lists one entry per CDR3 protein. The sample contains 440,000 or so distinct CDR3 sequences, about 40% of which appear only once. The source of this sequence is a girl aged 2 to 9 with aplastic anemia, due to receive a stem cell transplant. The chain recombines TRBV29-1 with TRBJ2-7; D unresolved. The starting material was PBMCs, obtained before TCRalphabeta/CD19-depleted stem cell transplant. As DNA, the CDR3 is TGCAGCGTTGGAGTGACCAGCTCCTACGAGCAGTACTTC. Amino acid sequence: CSVGVTSSYEQYF.